The 13 T cell receptor beta chains presented below share a single source sample, sequenced in a study of control samples from healthy donors and cancer patients. Data came from immunoSEQ multiplex PCR; TCRdb stores just in-frame clones and leaves some out. Seen here are roughly 120,000 clones, 85% to 95% observed once, and the top ten hold 3.5% to 4%. The material sequenced was blood. These receptors were taken from a young man in good health.

Concerning this clone itself: The same CDR3 can be traced to other DNA sequences in this sample. This chain joins TRBV19 and TRBJ2-7; the match to TRBD2 covers 15 bases. Looked up from germline, CDR1 is LNHDA and CDR2 is SQIVND (reference sequence). This CDR3 is 15 amino acids long. Germline trimming cut 6 bases from V and 7 bases from J; bases unmatched to any gene: 7. CDR3 protein: CASSSGLAGGEEQYF. The CDR3, as DNA: TGTGCCAGTAGCTCGGGACTAGCGGGGGGTGAAGAGCAGTACTTC.

The chain recombines TRBV2 with TRBJ1-5, with D possibly being TRBD1 (6 bases). Germline assignment: CDR1 SNHLY and CDR2 FYNNEI. The V end was cut by 1 base, the J end by 3 bases, with 7 bases between. The CDR3 runs 14 residues. This CDR3 is CASSEGQVNQPQHF. For the CDR3, the DNA is TGTGCCAGCAGTGAAGGACAGGTCAATCAGCCCCAGCATTTT. Full variable domain (rest looked up from reference TRBV2 and TRBJ1-5): EPEVTQTPSHQVTQMGQEVILRCVPISNHLYFYWYRQILGQKVEFLVSFYNNEISEKSEIFDDQFSVERPDGSNFTLKIRSTKLEDSAMYFCASSEGQVNQPQHFGDGTRLSIL.

The rearrangement joins TRBV29-1 to TRBJ2-7; possibly TRBD1 or TRBD2 for D (5 bases each). V was pared by 2 bases and J by 3 bases, with 8 bases between. CDR1 is SQVTM and CDR2 is ANQGSEA in the germline V gene. The CDR3 is 12 residues long. The CDR3 bases are TGCAGCGTTGAACAGGGAGTCTACGAGCAGTACTTC. Its translation is CSVEQGVYEQYF.

The rearrangement joins TRBV4-2 to TRBJ2-2; 8 bases align to TRBD2. CDR3 length: 16 amino acids. The J segment lost 7 bases and the V segment lost 1 base, leaving 8 bases of the junction unmatched. Germline assignment: CDR1 LGHNA and CDR2 YNFKEQ. CDR3 in amino acids: CASSQVSGAGSGELFF. The CDR3 region has the DNA TGTGCCAGCAGCCAAGTTAGCGGGGCGGGGAGCGGGGAGCTGTTTTTT.

The chain has TRBV27 and TRBJ2-7; TRBD1 matches at 10 bases. Germline CDR1 and CDR2: MNHEY and SMNVEV (reference sequence). The junction had 4 bases not matched to a gene; V was cut back by 2 bases and J by 3 bases. There are 15 residues in the CDR3. Here the CDR3 DNA reads TGTGCCAGCAGTTTACGACAGGGGGCAGGCTACGAGCAGTACTTC. Its protein is CASSLRQGAGYEQYF.

The chain carries TRBV27 and TRBJ1-1; possible D gene TRBD1, 5 bases. Trimming removed 3 bases from V and 4 bases from J, with 12 bases in between. The germline CDR1 and CDR2 sequences are MNHEY and SMNVEV (reference sequence). This CDR3 has 14 residues. The CDR3 spells CASSFEVGGTEAFF. CDR3 in DNA: TGTGCCAGCAGTTTTGAGGTGGGGGGCACTGAAGCTTTCTTT.

The genes are TRBV5-1 and TRBJ1-2, with 7 positions matching TRBD1. Trimming took 0 bases from V and 8 from J; bases not matched to a gene: 7. The CDR3 is made up of 14 amino acids. In germline, CDR1 is SGHRS, CDR2 YFSETQ. CDR3 sequence: CASSLGQGVRGYTF. The CDR3 region has the DNA TGCGCCAGCAGCTTGGGACAGGGAGTGAGGGGCTACACCTTC. The whole variable domain, remainder taken from reference TRBV5-1 and TRBJ1-2, is KAGVTQTPRYLIKTRGQQVTLSCSPISGHRSVSWYQQTPGQGLQFLFEYFSETQRNKGNFPGRFSGRQFSNSRSEMNVSTLELGDSALYLCASSLGQGVRGYTFGSGTRLTVV.

This chain joins TRBV19 and TRBJ2-1; 9 positions agree with TRBD2. After removal of 5 bases from V and 7 bases from J, the junction contained 9 bases not matched to a gene. Germline loops: CDR1 LNHDA, CDR2 SQIVND (reference sequence). The CDR3 has 15 residues. The CDR3 region has the DNA TGTGCCAGTAGTCTCCTAGCGGGGTGGTCGAATGAGCAGTTCTTC. Amino acids: CASSLLAGWSNEQFF.

The chain combines TRBV11-2 with TRBJ1-3; a possible D gene is TRBD1 (5 bases). V lost 5 bases, J lost 3 bases, and 14 bases lay in between. Germline CDR1 is SGHAT and CDR2 is FQNNGV. The CDR3 runs to 15 residues. The CDR3 DNA reads TGTGCCAGCAGCGCCCAGGGTCGTGGTGGAAACACCATATATTTT. Protein product: CASSAQGRGGNTIYF.

The rearrangement links TRBV15 to TRBJ2-2, with D maybe TRBD2 (6 bases). The length of the CDR3 is 13 residues. The V gene lost 7 bases and the J gene lost 6 bases, with 12 bases spanning the gap. Germline V lookup: CDR1 LNHNV, CDR2 YYDKDF (reference sequence). The CDR3 region has the DNA TGTGCCACCACCTCACCGGGGGCCGGGGAGCTGTTTTTT. This encodes CATTSPGAGELFF.

The chain has TRBV6-5 and TRBJ2-5; D possibly corresponds to TRBD1 (8 bases). Germline CDR1 is MNHEY and CDR2 is SVGAGI. V dropped 5 bases and J dropped 7 bases, with 20 bases sitting between them. The CDR3 contains 15 residues. The CDR3 coding sequence is TGTGCCAGCAGTCCCCTGTCCGGGGGGACAGGGACCCAGTACTTC. Amino acid sequence: CASSPLSGGTGTQYF.

This chain links TRBV28 with TRBJ1-3, with D uncertain. Between the trimmed V and J ends, which lost 6 bases and 10 bases, there was a span of 10 bases. The CDR3 covers 11 residues. Germline V lookup: CDR1 MDHEN, CDR2 SYDVKM. CDR3 region: CASSFGWTIYF. The CDR3 DNA reads TGTGCCAGCAGCTTCGGTTGGACCATATATTTT.

The genes are TRBV19 and TRBJ1-1; 9 nucleotides line up with TRBD1. Germline V gene data show CDR1 as LNHDA and CDR2 as SQIVND (reference sequence). The CDR3 has 15 residues. V lost 9 bases, J lost 4 bases, and 12 bases stayed unmatched. The chain's CDR3 is CARGDRVPKGTEAFF. The CDR3, as DNA: TGTGCCAGAGGGGACAGGGTGCCTAAGGGCACTGAAGCTTTCTTT. Supplemented by reference TRBV19 and TRBJ1-1, the full variable domain reads DGGITQSPKYLFRKEGQNVTLSCEQNLNHDAMYWYRQDPGQGLRLIYYSQIVNDFQKGDIAEGYSVSREKKESFPLTVTSAQKNPTAFYLCARGDRVPKGTEAFFGQGTRLTVV.